This T cell receptor (beta chain) was observed in a study of response to subunit inactivated influenza vaccine. Germline values: CDR1 LGHDT, CDR2 YNNKEL (reference sequence). V dropped 0 bases and J dropped 0 bases, with 8 bases sitting between them. This CDR3 is built from 15 residues. TCRdb reanalysed the RT-PCR reads using MiXCR and keeps one entry per CDR3 protein. The sample shows over 650,000 distinct CDR3 sequences, less than 20% of them seen only once. Broader study findings: A suggestion made by the authors is that each seasonal influenza vaccination recruits few new T cells.

To note about this clonotype: Its specificity is not known.

The V and J genes are TRBV3-1 and TRBJ2-5; D is ambiguous. The receptor comes from a man between 45 and 60 years old who received an inactivated influenza vaccine. Sequencing used PBMCs from blood, obtained roughly 5 days after vaccination. The DNA of the CDR3 is TGTGCCAGCAGCCAAGATGGCCGGGACCAAGAGACCCAGTACTTC. This codes for CASSQDGRDQETQYF.